These T cell receptor beta chains were read from a single sample in a study of beta chain features in type 1 diabetes. Assay used: immunoSEQ multiplex PCR; TCRdb lists only in-frame clones, some missing. The sample has over 200,000 clones; approximately 11% are singletons. Sequences were obtained from naive CD4+ T cells from blood. Every receptor here comes from a man aged 25-40 years with type 1 diabetes. The CDR3 runs from the conserved cysteine through the conserved F or W. D genes are given only for firm matches. Rows give clone size only sometimes, using once, few, many, or a class for an expanded clone.

V gene	J gene	D gene	clone size	CDR3 length	CDR3 protein	CDR3 DNA
TRBV18	TRBJ1-4	TRBD1	few	14	CASSPWTGDEKLFF	TGTGCCAGCTCACCATGGACAGGGGACGAAAAACTGTTTTTT
TRBV9	TRBJ2-5	-	-	14	CASSVSGGPETQYF	TGTGCCAGCAGCGTATCGGGGGGCCCCGAGACCCAGTACTTC
TRBV7-9	TRBJ2-7	-	-	12	CASKTESYEQYF	TGTGCCAGCAAAACTGAATCCTACGAGCAGTACTTC
TRBV5-1	TRBJ2-1	-	-	13	CASSLAVGNEQFF	TGCGCCAGCAGCTTGGCCGTCGGTAATGAGCAGTTCTTC
TRBV5-1	TRBJ2-3	-	few	14	CASSLVQYGHTQYF	TGCGCCAGCAGCTTGGTGCAATATGGGCATACGCAGTATTTT
TRBV29-1	TRBJ2-5	TRBD1	-	14	CSVAQGQGSGAQYF	TGCAGCGTTGCTCAGGGACAGGGGTCAGGGGCCCAGTACTTC
TRBV9	TRBJ1-2	-	-	17	CASTRSGGGANFYGYTF	TGTGCCAGCACCAGGTCGGGGGGAGGCGCCAACTTTTATGGCTACACCTTC
TRBV10-3	TRBJ2-7	-	few	13	CAISDPDRGEQYF	TGTGCCATCAGTGACCCGGACAGAGGAGAGCAGTACTTC
TRBV9	TRBJ2-1	TRBD2	-	18	CASSGGLAPISTDDMQFF	TGTGCCAGCAGCGGGGGACTAGCCCCAATATCCACTGACGATATGCAGTTCTTC
TRBV28	TRBJ2-2	TRBD1	few	17	CASRRRDRVPNTGELFF	TGTGCCAGCAGACGCCGGGACAGGGTCCCGAACACCGGGGAGCTGTTTTTT
TRBV30	TRBJ1-2	TRBD1	-	13	CAWSAGGGVGYTF	TGTGCCTGGAGTGCCGGAGGGGGCGTAGGCTACACCTTC
TRBV10-3	TRBJ1-2	-	few	13	CAISDERYYGYTF	TGTGCCATCAGTGACGAGCGATACTATGGCTACACCTTC
TRBV28	TRBJ1-1	-	-	12	CASSVRATEAFF	TGTGCCAGCAGTGTCAGGGCAACTGAAGCTTTCTTT
TRBV2	TRBJ2-3	TRBD2	-	17	CASSPLGLAGNFGTQYF	TGTGCCAGCAGTCCACTCGGACTAGCGGGGAATTTTGGTACGCAGTATTTT
TRBV5-4	TRBJ1-2	-	-	13	CASSPVGEDGYTF	TGTGCCAGCAGCCCGGTAGGGGAGGATGGCTACACCTTC
TRBV7-9	TRBJ1-2	-	-	16	CASSLGGGKGNYGYTF	TGTGCCAGCAGCTTAGGAGGAGGGAAAGGGAACTATGGCTACACCTTC
TRBV2	TRBJ2-1	TRBD2	-	12	CAGGEHINEQFF	TGTGCCGGGGGGGAACATATCAATGAGCAGTTCTTC
TRBV19	TRBJ1-2	-	few	13	CASSIQGGDGYTF	TGTGCCAGTAGTATTCAGGGAGGAGACGGCTACACCTTC
TRBV19	TRBJ1-5	-	few	12	CASSTSPQPQHF	TGTGCCAGTAGTACCAGTCCCCAGCCCCAGCATTTT
TRBV7-9	TRBJ2-5	-	few	13	CASSLVRGQTQYF	TGTGCCAGCAGCTTAGTCAGGGGCCAGACCCAGTACTTC
TRBV10-2	TRBJ1-5	-	-	13	CASRSDSLQPQHF	TGCGCCAGCAGATCGGACAGCCTTCAGCCCCAGCATTTT
TRBV7-9	TRBJ2-7	-	-	13	CASTYGGLDEQYF	TGTGCCAGCACATACGGGGGGCTGGACGAGCAGTACTTC
TRBV2	TRBJ2-3	TRBD2	-	16	CASSEWETSGGAGQYF	TGTGCCAGCAGTGAATGGGAGACTAGCGGGGGGGCCGGACAGTATTTT
TRBV4-3	TRBJ2-2	-	few	15	CASSQEVAAHGELFF	TGCGCCAGCAGCCAGGAGGTAGCGGCCCACGGGGAGCTGTTTTTT
TRBV9	TRBJ2-5	-	few	14	CASSSSSGGETQYF	TGTGCCAGCTCCTCATCCTCTGGAGGGGAGACCCAGTACTTC
TRBV4-2	TRBJ2-5	TRBD1	few	14	CASSQGVTGTPLYF	TGTGCCAGCAGCCAGGGGGTGACAGGGACACCACTGTACTTC
TRBV4-3	TRBJ2-1	TRBD2	-	17	CASSQGSLAGGYNEQFF	TGCGCCAGCAGCCAAGGGTCCCTAGCGGGGGGTTACAATGAGCAGTTCTTC